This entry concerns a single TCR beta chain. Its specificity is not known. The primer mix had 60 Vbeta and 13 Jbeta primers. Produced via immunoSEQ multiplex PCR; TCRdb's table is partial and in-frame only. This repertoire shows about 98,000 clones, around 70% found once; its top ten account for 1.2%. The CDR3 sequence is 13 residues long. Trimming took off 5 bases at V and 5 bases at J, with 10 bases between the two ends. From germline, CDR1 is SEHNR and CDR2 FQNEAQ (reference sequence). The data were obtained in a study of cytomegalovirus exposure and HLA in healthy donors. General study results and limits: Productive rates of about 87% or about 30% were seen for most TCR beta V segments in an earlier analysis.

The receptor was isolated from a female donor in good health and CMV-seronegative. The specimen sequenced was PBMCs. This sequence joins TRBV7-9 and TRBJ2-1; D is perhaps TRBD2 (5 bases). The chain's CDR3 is CASSPAGDNEQFF. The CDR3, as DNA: TGTGCCAGCAGCCCCGCCGGGGACAATGAGCAGTTCTTC.